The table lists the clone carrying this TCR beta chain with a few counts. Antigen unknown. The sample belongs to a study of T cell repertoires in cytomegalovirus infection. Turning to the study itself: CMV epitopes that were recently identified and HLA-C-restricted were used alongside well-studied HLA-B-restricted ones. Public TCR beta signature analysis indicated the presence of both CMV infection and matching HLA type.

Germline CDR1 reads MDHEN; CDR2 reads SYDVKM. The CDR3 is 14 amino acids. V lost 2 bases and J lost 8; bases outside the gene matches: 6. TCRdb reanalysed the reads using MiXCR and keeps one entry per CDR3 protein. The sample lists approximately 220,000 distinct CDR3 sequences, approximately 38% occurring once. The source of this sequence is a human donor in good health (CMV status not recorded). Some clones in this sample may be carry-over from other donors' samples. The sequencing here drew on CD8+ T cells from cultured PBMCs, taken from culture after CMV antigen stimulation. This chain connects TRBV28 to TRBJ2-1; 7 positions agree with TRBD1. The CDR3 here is CASSLDYRGDEQFF. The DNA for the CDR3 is TGTGCCAGCAGTTTAGATTACAGGGGCGATGAGCAGTTCTTC.